Below are 32 T cell receptor beta chains sequenced from a single sample in a study of blood T cell repertoires in COVID-19. Generated by immunoSEQ multiplex PCR, the TCRdb table keeps only in-frame clones and is missing some. The sample consists of roughly 18,000 clones, approximately 91% of them appearing once. The source material was peripheral blood. The receptor set was obtained from a human donor in a cohort sampled during active COVID-19.

The chain uses TRBV7-2 and TRBJ2-5; D is unclear. The CDR3 is 13 residues long. V was clipped by 6 bases and J by 4 bases, with 12 bases between them. Germline V gene lookup returns CDR1 SGHTA and CDR2 FQGNSA. CDR3 region: CASRFPPGETQYF. The DNA of the CDR3 is TGTGCCAGCAGATTTCCCCCGGGAGAGACCCAGTACTTC.

The genes are TRBV6-5 and TRBJ2-7, with D maybe TRBD2 (5 bases). Trimming took off 8 bases at V and 7 bases at J, with 21 bases between the two ends. CDR3 size: 14 residues. The V gene's germline CDR1 is MNHEY and CDR2 SVGAGI. CDR3 sequence reads: CASAPAGYLGEQYF. CDR3 DNA: TGTGCCAGCGCACCCGCGGGCTATTTGGGGGAGCAGTACTTC.

This chain links TRBV14 with TRBJ2-7, with 10 bases lining up with TRBD1. This CDR3 is 15 amino acids long. The V segment lost 3 bases and the J segment 1 base; nucleotides outside the gene matches: 3. Germline CDR1 SGHDN, CDR2 FVKESK. CDR3 region: CASSHPGQGSYEQYF. As DNA, the CDR3 is TGTGCCAGCAGCCACCCGGGACAGGGGTCCTACGAGCAGTACTTC.

The chain uses TRBV6-1 and TRBJ2-3, with D unclear. The CDR3 spans 15 residues. Germline CDR1 reads MNHNS; CDR2 reads SASEGT. V lost 0 bases to trimming and J lost 4 bases, with 11 bases between them. In DNA form, the CDR3 reads TGTGCCAGCAGTGAAGCTCCGTGGCAACCAGATACGCAGTATTTT. Protein: CASSEAPWQPDTQYF.

This clone occurred a few times. The chain has TRBV5-5 and TRBJ2-2; D remains unclear. The germline V gene encodes CDR1 SGHKS and CDR2 YYEKEE (reference sequence). V was pared by 6 bases and J by 1 base, with 10 bases between. The CDR3 is 14 residues long. CDR3 DNA: TGTGCCAGCACTCCCCACGGGAACACCGGGGAGCTGTTTTTT. It yields the protein CASTPHGNTGELFF.

V gene TRBV5-1 combines with J gene TRBJ2-5, with TRBD2 identical over 12 bases. After removal of 0 bases from V and 2 bases from J, the junction contained 8 bases not matched to a gene. This CDR3 spans 18 amino acids. Germline V gene lookup returns CDR1 SGHRS and CDR2 YFSETQ. The CDR3 DNA reads TGCGCCAGCAGCTTGGTGCCTAGCGGGGGGGACATACAAGAGACCCAGTACTTC. This sequence encodes CASSLVPSGGDIQETQYF.

This clone appeared a few times. The rearrangement joins TRBV10-1 to TRBJ2-7, with D hard to call. CDR3 length: 13 amino acids. Trimming removed 3 bases from V and 6 bases from J, with 12 bases in between. Germline values: CDR1 WNHNN, CDR2 SYGVQD (reference sequence). The CDR3 here is CASSDLQALEQYF. In DNA, the CDR3 is TGCGCCAGCAGTGACCTCCAGGCCCTCGAGCAGTACTTC.

The chain employs TRBV30 and TRBJ1-1, with D uncertain. Germline lookup yields CDR1 GTSNPN and CDR2 SVGIG (reference sequence). The CDR3 loop spans 13 amino acids. V was shortened by 2 bases and J by 5 bases, with 12 bases between the two germline ends. The CDR3 DNA is TGTGCCTGGAGTCCGGGAATGGGGACTGAAGCTTTCTTT. It yields the protein CAWSPGMGTEAFF. The full variable domain, rest sourced from reference TRBV30 and TRBJ1-1, is SQTIHQWPATLVQPVGSPLSLECTVEGTSNPNLYWYRQAAGRGLQLLFYSVGIGQISSEVPQNLSASRPQDRQFILSSKKLLLSDSGFYLCAWSPGMGTEAFFGQGTRLTVV.

The CDR3 DNA reads TGCGCCAGCAGTAGTGGACAGGGGGGGGAAAAACTGTTTTTT. Protein: CASSSGQGGEKLFF. This sequence joins TRBV4-1 and TRBJ1-4, with TRBD1 matching 10 bases. This CDR3 contains 14 residues. V gave up 6 bases and J gave up 8 bases; unmatched junction bases: 6. Germline V gene data show CDR1 as MGHRA and CDR2 as YSYEKL.

The V and J genes are TRBV15 and TRBJ2-5, with 9 bases that match TRBD1. The CDR3 runs 15 residues. In germline, CDR1 is LNHNV, CDR2 YYDKDF (reference sequence). V was clipped by 1 base and J by 4 bases; unmatched bases: 4. CDR3 loop: CATSRVPGQGETQYF. DNA for the CDR3: TGTGCCACCAGCAGAGTTCCGGGACAGGGAGAGACCCAGTACTTC.

CDR3 region: CASSPRVGRGTEAFF. CDR3 coding DNA: TGTGCCAGCAGCCCCCGGGTAGGGCGAGGGACTGAAGCTTTCTTT. The rearrangement joins TRBV6-6 to TRBJ1-1, with unresolved D. The CDR3 has 15 amino acids. Germline loops: CDR1 MNHNY, CDR2 SVGAGI (reference sequence). The germline V and J ends were trimmed by 6 bases and 5 bases, with 19 bases remaining between them.

CDR3 in DNA: TGTGCCAGCAGTCTTTCCAGTGGGGTCGGGGATGAGCAGTTCTTC. Its protein product is CASSLSSGVGDEQFF. J is TRBJ2-1 and V is TRBV6-5, with D possibly TRBD2 on 5 matching bases. CDR3 length: 15 residues. Trimming took off 5 bases at V and 8 bases at J, with 19 bases between the two ends. Germline V gene data show CDR1 as MNHEY and CDR2 as SVGAGI.

The V gene is TRBV6-2 or TRBV6-3, the J gene TRBJ1-5, with a possible D match to TRBD1 (5 bases). Deletions cut 6 bases from V and 1 base from J, with 16 bases between. Germline V CDR1 and CDR2: MNHEY, SVGEGT. This CDR3 has 16 amino acids. CDR3 in DNA: TGTGCCAGCAGATACCGTACGGGGGTGAGCAATCAGCCCCAGCATTTT. Translation gives CASRYRTGVSNQPQHF.

The chain recombines TRBV18 with TRBJ1-3; unclear D gene. This CDR3 spans 16 amino acids. With 0 bases removed from V and 0 bases from J, the gap between germline ends came to 9 bases. CDR1 and CDR2 from the germline V gene are KGHSH and LQKENI. CDR3 loop: CASSPPVDFSGNTIYF. The CDR3 DNA reads as TGTGCCAGCTCACCACCGGTAGATTTCTCTGGAAACACCATATATTTT.

The rearrangement joins TRBV2 to TRBJ2-1; possible D gene TRBD2, 6 bases. CDR1 is SNHLY, CDR2 FYNNEI, per germline. The CDR3 spans 12 residues. V was trimmed by 4 bases and J by 10 bases, leaving 11 bases between them. In nucleotides, the CDR3 is TGTGCCAGCAGTGGTCCGGGGGTCGAGCAGTTCTTC. This codes for CASSGPGVEQFF.

The chain joins TRBV7-6 to TRBJ1-3; D is ambiguous. The CDR3 extends over 17 amino acids. CDR1 is SGHVS, CDR2 FNYEAQ, per germline. V lost 4 bases and J lost 0, with 16 bases in between. The CDR3 DNA follows: TGTGCCAGCAGCTCCCGGACGCCTGGGAGCTCTGGAAACACCATATATTTT. It is translated as CASSSRTPGSSGNTIYF. The full variable domain, rest sourced from reference TRBV7-6 and TRBJ1-3, is GAGVSQSPRYKVTKRGQDVALRCDPISGHVSLYWYRQALGQGPEFLTYFNYEAQQDKSGLPNDRFSAERPEGSISTLTIQRTEQRDSAMYRCASSSRTPGSSGNTIYFGEGSWLTVV.

The chain employs TRBV7-2 and TRBJ1-6; D is ambiguous. The germline V gene has CDR1 SGHTA and CDR2 FQGNSA. CDR3 length: 17 residues. V was pared by 6 bases and J by 0 bases, with 15 bases between. The CDR3 loop reads CASSFLTGSSYNSPLHF. The CDR3 region has the DNA TGTGCCAGCAGTTTCTTAACGGGGAGCTCCTATAATTCACCCCTCCACTTT.

This clone was picked up a small number of times. V and J are TRBV5-4 and TRBJ1-6; D perhaps matches TRBD1 (5 bases). Germline V gives CDR1 SGHNT, CDR2 YYREEE (reference sequence). This CDR3 spans 14 amino acids. V lost 4 bases and J lost 7, with 12 bases in between. The DNA for the CDR3 is TGTGCCAGCAGCCCCCGACAGAGCAATTCACCCCTCCACTTT. Protein sequence: CASSPRQSNSPLHF.

V is TRBV5-1 and J is TRBJ1-2, with 7 bases matching TRBD1. CDR3 length: 14 amino acids. Germline lookup yields CDR1 SGHRS and CDR2 YFSETQ. The V and J ends lost 4 bases and 3 bases, in that order; junction bases with no gene match: 6. CDR3 bases: TGCGCCAGCAGCAGGACAGGAGGAGACTATGGCTACACCTTC. The encoded protein is CASSRTGGDYGYTF.

V usage is TRBV24-1 and J usage is TRBJ2-2, with 7 nucleotides matching TRBD1. The CDR3 covers 15 residues. The junction had 4 bases not matched to a gene; V was cut back by 3 bases and J by 4 bases. Germline V gene sequence: CDR1 KGHDR, CDR2 SFDVKD. The CDR3 nucleotides read TGTGCCACCAGTGATGTCAGGGGGTCCACCGGGGAGCTGTTTTTT. Protein product: CATSDVRGSTGELFF.

The rearrangement joins TRBV30 to TRBJ2-1; maybe TRBD1 (5 bases). CDR3 length: 14 amino acids. The V gene lost 4 bases and the J gene lost 4 bases, with 14 bases spanning the gap. Germline values: CDR1 GTSNPN, CDR2 SVGIG (reference sequence). Written as DNA, the CDR3 is TGTGCCTGGACCAGAGGACAAGGGTACAATGAGCAGTTCTTC. Translation gives CAWTRGQGYNEQFF. Variable domain in full (rest from reference TRBV30 and TRBJ2-1): SQTIHQWPATLVQPVGSPLSLECTVEGTSNPNLYWYRQAAGRGLQLLFYSVGIGQISSEVPQNLSASRPQDRQFILSSKKLLLSDSGFYLCAWTRGQGYNEQFFGPGTRLTVL.

This chain links TRBV11-2 with TRBJ1-4; no reliable D call. Germline loops: CDR1 SGHAT, CDR2 FQNNGV. CDR3 length: 14 amino acids. Deletions cut 8 bases from V and 0 bases from J, with 10 bases between. CDR3 region: CASGRSATNEKLFF. The CDR3, as DNA: TGTGCCAGCGGCAGAAGTGCAACTAATGAAAAACTGTTTTTT.

The chain has TRBV5-1 and TRBJ1-6; 10 nucleotides agree with TRBD1. Germline CDR1 SGHRS, CDR2 YFSETQ. Losses at the gene ends were 1 base for V and 7 bases for J; bases not matched to a gene: 5. The CDR3 loop spans 16 amino acids. Here the CDR3 DNA reads TGCGCCAGCAGCTTGCGGGACAGGGGAGGGAATTCACCCCTCCACTTT. Amino acid sequence: CASSLRDRGGNSPLHF.

This clone appeared a single time. Written as DNA, the CDR3 is TGTGCCAGCAGTGATCGATGGACTCCCTACGAGCAGTACTTC. Amino acids: CASSDRWTPYEQYF. The rearrangement links TRBV6-1 to TRBJ2-7, with D perhaps matching TRBD2 (5 bases). The CDR3 has 14 amino acids. Trimming removed 3 bases from V and 2 bases from J, with 11 bases in between. The germline V gene encodes CDR1 MNHNS and CDR2 SASEGT.

CDR3 amino acids: CASSLVRPTGNSPLHF. The CDR3 DNA follows: TGTGCCAGCAGCTTAGTTCGGCCAACGGGTAATTCACCCCTCCACTTT. The chain carries TRBV13 and TRBJ1-6, with no clear D. CDR1 is PRHDT, CDR2 FYEKMQ, per germline (reference sequence). The CDR3 is 16 amino acids. V lost 1 base to trimming and J lost 6 bases, with 13 bases between them. Looking up the rest from reference TRBV13 and TRBJ1-6 gives the full variable domain: AAGVIQSPRHLIKEKRETATLKCYPIPRHDTVYWYQQGPGQDPQFLISFYEKMQSDKGSIPDRFSAQQFSDYHSELNMSSLELGDSALYFCASSLVRPTGNSPLHFGNGTRLTVT.

V and J are TRBV11-2 and TRBJ2-2; TRBD2 matches 10 bases. The CDR3 totals 19 residues. Germline V gives CDR1 SGHAT, CDR2 FQNNGV. The V gene end was trimmed by 0 bases and the J gene end by 7 bases; junction bases not matched to a gene: 14. The CDR3 sequence: CASSLDRKRASGSGGELFF. DNA of the CDR3: TGTGCCAGCAGCTTAGATCGCAAACGAGCTAGCGGGAGTGGCGGGGAGCTGTTTTTT.

This clone was seen more than once but under ten times. This chain links TRBV6-2 or TRBV6-3 with TRBJ2-2; possibly TRBD2 for D (5 bases). Trimming pared 0 bases from V and 4 bases from J, leaving 24 bases between. CDR3 length: 20 residues. Germline loops: CDR1 MNHEY, CDR2 SVGEGT. CDR3: CASSYSNGLAQSFATGELFF. In DNA, the CDR3 is TGTGCCAGCAGTTACTCGAACGGACTGGCCCAGTCTTTTGCCACCGGGGAGCTGTTTTTT.

CDR3: CASKDRGSSYEQYF. DNA for the CDR3: TGCGCCAGCAAGGACCGGGGGAGCTCCTACGAGCAGTACTTC. The rearrangement uses TRBV10-2 and TRBJ2-7; D possibly corresponds to TRBD2 (6 bases). CDR1 is WSHSY and CDR2 is SAAADI in the germline V gene. Trimming left V 7 bases short and J 0 bases short, with 13 bases between. This CDR3 contains 14 residues.

The chain combines TRBV18 with TRBJ1-5; 7 positions agree with TRBD1. Unmatched junction bases numbered 4, after V lost 4 bases and J lost 1 base. Germline V gene data show CDR1 as KGHSH and CDR2 as LQKENI. CDR3 size: 15 residues. The CDR3 region has the DNA TGTGCCAGCTCACTGGGACAGACGAGCAATCAGCCCCAGCATTTT. Translated, it gives CASSLGQTSNQPQHF. The full variable domain, with the rest looked up from reference TRBV18 and TRBJ1-5, is NAGVMQNPRHLVRRRGQEARLRCSPMKGHSHVYWYRQLPEEGLKFMVYLQKENIIDESGMPKERFSAEFPKEGPSILRIQQVVRGDSAAYFCASSLGQTSNQPQHFGDGTRLSIL.

The chain has TRBV28 and TRBJ2-7, with 7 nucleotides matching TRBD2. CDR1 MDHEN and CDR2 SYDVKM come from the germline V gene. This CDR3 spans 16 amino acids. Losses at the gene ends were 8 bases for V and 0 bases for J; bases not matched to a gene: 13. In nucleotides, the CDR3 is TGTGCCAGCTGGGGGGGTGGCGCGGCGAGCTCCTACGAGCAGTACTTC. Its protein product is CASWGGGAASSYEQYF. The variable domain in full, completed from reference TRBV28 and TRBJ2-7, reads DVKVTQSSRYLVKRTGEKVFLECVQDMDHENMFWYRQDPGLGLRLIYFSYDVKMKEKGDIPEGYSVSREKKERFSLILESASTNQTSMYLCASWGGGAASSYEQYFGPGTRLTVT.

The gene calls are TRBV2 and TRBJ2-6, with D possibly matching TRBD2 (6 bases). Germline V lookup: CDR1 SNHLY, CDR2 FYNNEI. V dropped 3 bases and J dropped 2 bases, with 8 bases sitting between them. The CDR3 loop spans 15 amino acids. This chain's CDR3 is CASSDWGAGANVLTF. CDR3 coding DNA: TGTGCCAGCAGTGATTGGGGGGCTGGGGCCAACGTCCTGACTTTC. The full variable domain, rest sourced from reference TRBV2 and TRBJ2-6, is EPEVTQTPSHQVTQMGQEVILRCVPISNHLYFYWYRQILGQKVEFLVSFYNNEISEKSEIFDDQFSVERPDGSNFTLKIRSTKLEDSAMYFCASSDWGAGANVLTFGAGSRLTVL.

The chain uses TRBV5-4 and TRBJ2-3, with 8 bases matching TRBD2. CDR1 is SGHNT and CDR2 is YYREEE in the germline V gene (reference sequence). V gave up 4 bases and J gave up 2 bases; unmatched junction bases: 6. The CDR3 is 15 amino acids. CDR3 sequence (DNA): TGTGCCAGCAGCCCGGGGGGGTCAAACACAGATACGCAGTATTTT. It translates to CASSPGGSNTDTQYF. Using reference TRBV5-4 and TRBJ2-3 for the parts outside the CDR3, the full variable domain is ETGVTQSPTHLIKTRGQQVTLRCSSQSGHNTVSWYQQALGQGPQFIFQYYREEENGRGNFPPRFSGLQFPNYSSELNVNALELDDSALYLCASSPGGSNTDTQYFGPGTRLTVL.